These 26 T cell receptor beta chains originate from one sample sequenced in a study of OX40 agonist ivuxolimab in advanced cancers. The repertoire was sequenced with immunoSEQ multiplex PCR; TCRdb's copy has only in-frame clones and lacks some. Among approximately 84,000 clones listed, about four fifths were seen once. Sequencing was performed on CD4+ or CD8+ T cells sorted from blood, taken in a trial of the OX40 agonist ivuxolimab. These receptors were taken from an adult with an advanced solid tumor such as melanoma, head and neck, liver or kidney cancer.

The chain uses TRBV28 and TRBJ2-5, with D hard to call. The better agreement between TRBJ2-7 and the DNA end casts doubt on the J call. CDR1 is MDHEN and CDR2 is SYDVKM in the germline V gene. The CDR3 totals 13 residues. DNA of the CDR3: TGTGCCAGCAGTCCCTACGGACCATACGAGCAGTACTTC. It encodes CASSPYGPYEQYF.

The chain links TRBV6-1 to TRBJ2-7; perhaps TRBD1 as D (5 bases). V lost 3 bases and J 0 bases, leaving 15 bases between the germline ends. The CDR3 extends over 16 amino acids. Germline CDR1 MNHNS, CDR2 SASEGT. CDR3 protein: CASSEFIGVSSYEQYV. The CDR3 DNA reads as TGTGCCAGCAGTGAGTTTATAGGGGTGAGCTCCTACGAGCAGTACGTC.

This chain links TRBV7-3 with TRBJ2-4; tentatively, D is TRBD1 (5 bases). The CDR3 totals 13 residues. Germline CDR1 and CDR2: SGHTA and FQGTGA. V was clipped by 0 bases and J by 14 bases, with 14 bases between them. CDR3 residues: CASSLTGAQGKYF. The CDR3 nucleotides are TGTGCCAGCAGCTTAACAGGGGCGCAGGGCAAGTACTTC.

This chain links TRBV6-5 with TRBJ2-2; 10 bases are shared with TRBD1. The germline V gene encodes CDR1 MNHEY and CDR2 SVGAGI. This CDR3 has 15 residues. V trimming: 2 bases; J trimming: 7 bases; junction bases outside the gene matches: 4. The CDR3 loop reads CASSYAGTGVGELFF. In DNA, the CDR3 is TGTGCCAGCAGTTACGCCGGGACAGGGGTCGGGGAGCTGTTTTTT.

CDR3 bases: TGTGCCAGCAGCTTAGCGTCCAGGGGGACAGATACGCAGTATTTT. Protein product: CASSLASRGTDTQYF. The chain combines TRBV7-2 with TRBJ2-3, with 7 positions matching TRBD1. Germline trimming cut 0 bases from V and 3 bases from J; bases unmatched to any gene: 3. From germline, CDR1 is SGHTA and CDR2 FQGNSA. The CDR3 spans 15 residues. Using reference TRBV7-2 and TRBJ2-3 for the parts outside the CDR3, the full variable domain is GAGVSQSPSNKVTEKGKDVELRCDPISGHTALYWYRQSLGQGLEFLIYFQGNSAPDKSGLPSDRFSAERTGGSVSTLTIQRTQQEDSAVYLCASSLASRGTDTQYFGPGTRLTVL.

This chain links TRBV5-1 with TRBJ2-1; either TRBD1 or TRBD2 may supply D (6 bases each). Germline CDR1 is SGHRS and CDR2 is YFSETQ. The ends were cut back, 8 bases at V and 4 bases at J, with 13 bases in the middle. This CDR3 spans 13 amino acids. CDR3 DNA: TGCGCCAGGGGGGGCCTAAGGTACAATGAGCAGTTCTTC. The encoded protein is CARGGLRYNEQFF.

This chain links TRBV19 with TRBJ2-6, with a weak D call TRBD1 (5 bases). V lost 3 bases, J lost 3 bases, and 9 bases lay in between. The CDR3 spans 15 residues. The germline V gene encodes CDR1 LNHDA and CDR2 SQIVND (reference sequence). The CDR3 region is CASSIRRVGANVLTF. For the CDR3, the DNA is TGTGCCAGTAGTATTCGCAGGGTTGGGGCCAACGTCCTGACTTTC. Full variable domain (remainder filled in from reference TRBV19 and TRBJ2-6): DGGITQSPKYLFRKEGQNVTLSCEQNLNHDAMYWYRQDPGQGLRLIYYSQIVNDFQKGDIAEGYSVSREKKESFPLTVTSAQKNPTAFYLCASSIRRVGANVLTFGAGSRLTVL.

This rearrangement joins TRBV28 to TRBJ1-1, with a possible D match to TRBD1 (6 bases). The CDR3 loop spans 15 amino acids. With 8 bases removed from V and 2 bases from J, the gap between germline ends came to 18 bases. Germline CDR1 is MDHEN and CDR2 is SYDVKM. CDR3 protein: CASQNGGQQNTEAFF. CDR3 nucleotides: TGTGCCAGCCAGAACGGTGGACAGCAAAACACTGAAGCTTTCTTT.

This chain joins TRBV11-2 and TRBJ2-3; D not resolved. The CDR3 loop spans 13 amino acids. Trimming pared 3 bases from V and 3 bases from J, leaving 7 bases between. Germline loops: CDR1 SGHAT, CDR2 FQNNGV. The CDR3 region is CASSLDRTDTQYF. The CDR3 bases are TGTGCCAGCAGCTTGGACCGTACAGATACGCAGTATTTT.

This clone occurred once. The V and J genes are TRBV19 and TRBJ1-4; D possibly corresponds to TRBD1 (5 bases). The CDR3 loop spans 18 amino acids. Germline V gives CDR1 LNHDA, CDR2 SQIVND (reference sequence). The V gene lost 7 bases and the J gene lost 0 bases, with 21 bases spanning the gap. The CDR3 DNA sequence: TGTGCCAGTAATATGCAGGGACTTGGAACAGCAACTAATGAAAAACTGTTTTTT. Its protein is CASNMQGLGTATNEKLFF.

The rearrangement uses TRBV27 and TRBJ1-6; perhaps TRBD1 as D (5 bases). Germline loops: CDR1 MNHEY, CDR2 SMNVEV (reference sequence). The V end was cut by 7 bases, the J end by 9 bases, with 16 bases between. The CDR3 length is 14 residues. The CDR3 here is CASTQFGAASPLHF. The CDR3 DNA reads as TGTGCCAGCACCCAGTTCGGGGCTGCTTCACCCCTCCACTTT.

This clone was detected only a few times. The CDR3 region is CASSWGQAETQYF. The CDR3 region has the DNA TGTGCCAGCAGTTGGGGACAGGCGGAGACCCAGTACTTC. The V gene is TRBV27, the J gene TRBJ2-5; 8 positions match TRBD1. The length of the CDR3 is 13 residues. V shed 4 bases and J 5 bases; nucleotides not matched to a gene: 3. The germline CDR1 and CDR2 sequences are MNHEY and SMNVEV (reference sequence).

The rearrangement links TRBV29-1 to TRBJ1-5; TRBD1 is a possible D gene (6 bases). Per germline, CDR1 SQVTM and CDR2 ANQGSEA. The V gene lost 7 bases and the J gene lost 7 bases, with 17 bases spanning the gap. This CDR3 has 13 residues. The CDR3 bases are TGCAGCGCCCAACAGGGAATGGGGCAGCCCCAGCATTTT. It translates to CSAQQGMGQPQHF.

The rearrangement joins TRBV18 to TRBJ2-7, with 16 bases lining up with TRBD2. V was clipped by 3 bases and J by 6 bases; unmatched bases: 5. Per the germline V gene, CDR1 is KGHSH and CDR2 is LQKENI. The CDR3 is 16 amino acids. The chain's CDR3 is CASSPGLAGGQLEQYF. The CDR3 bases are TGTGCCAGCTCACCGGGACTAGCGGGGGGGCAGCTCGAGCAGTACTTC. The whole variable domain, remainder taken from reference TRBV18 and TRBJ2-7, is NAGVMQNPRHLVRRRGQEARLRCSPMKGHSHVYWYRQLPEEGLKFMVYLQKENIIDESGMPKERFSAEFPKEGPSILRIQQVVRGDSAAYFCASSPGLAGGQLEQYFGPGTRLTVT.

The CDR3 nucleotides read TGTGCCAGCAGCCCCCCGGGACGGAGCTTACCCCTCCACTTT. It specifies CASSPPGRSLPLHF. This chain joins TRBV7-9 and TRBJ1-6, with D perhaps TRBD1 (5 bases). Trimming removed 5 bases from V and 12 bases from J, with 17 bases in between. Germline V gives CDR1 SEHNR, CDR2 FQNEAQ (reference sequence). This CDR3 region has 14 residues.

CDR3 bases: TGCGCCAGCCAATTCGGAGGGGGGTATGAAGCTTTCTTT. Amino acid sequence: CASQFGGGYEAFF. The chain has TRBV5-1 and TRBJ1-1, with D possibly TRBD1 on 6 matching bases. Per germline, CDR1 SGHRS and CDR2 YFSETQ. Trimming left V 7 bases short and J 7 bases short, with 17 bases between. This CDR3 comprises 13 residues.

The chain joins TRBV30 to TRBJ1-5; D is uncertain. V was cut by 1 base and J by 4 bases, with 14 bases left in between. Germline V gene lookup returns CDR1 GTSNPN and CDR2 SVGIG (reference sequence). The CDR3 contains 15 residues. DNA for the CDR3: TGTGCCTGGAGTGGCATCGGCAGGAATAATCAGCCCCAGCATTTT. Translating it yields CAWSGIGRNNQPQHF.

V gene TRBV9 combines with J gene TRBJ2-2; no clear D gene. V dropped 4 bases and J dropped 5 bases, with 12 bases sitting between them. CDR3 length: 14 amino acids. Germline CDR1 reads SGDLS; CDR2 reads YYNGEE. CDR3 coding DNA: TGTGCCAGCAGCTCTGACCTGGAGACCGGGGAGCTGTTTTTT. Translation gives CASSSDLETGELFF.

This chain uses TRBV6-6 with TRBJ2-1; 13 bases agree with TRBD2. The CDR3 loop spans 15 amino acids. The germline V gene encodes CDR1 MNHNY and CDR2 SVGAGI (reference sequence). V lost 4 bases and J lost 8; bases outside the gene matches: 5. CDR3 nucleotides: TGTGCCAGCAGTTTTGGACTAGCGGGGGCCCATGAGCAGTTCTTC. It yields the protein CASSFGLAGAHEQFF.

The gene calls are TRBV28 and TRBJ1-1; D is undetermined. V was shortened by 6 bases and J by 7 bases, with 9 bases between the two germline ends. CDR3 length: 11 amino acids. From germline, CDR1 is MDHEN and CDR2 SYDVKM. CDR3 loop: CASRVSVEAFF. The CDR3 DNA is TGTGCCAGCAGGGTCAGTGTTGAAGCTTTCTTT.

This clone has a handful of counts. For the CDR3, the DNA is TGTGCCAGCAGTGAAGCTAGTCCTTTCTTT. This encodes CASSEASPFF. The rearrangement uses TRBV2 and TRBJ1-1; the D is unclear. Germline CDR1 SNHLY, CDR2 FYNNEI. This CDR3 is built from 10 residues. V was trimmed by 0 bases and J by 12 bases, leaving 5 bases between them.

V is TRBV7-2 and J is TRBJ2-1, with 7 bases matching TRBD1. The germline CDR1 and CDR2 sequences are SGHTA and FQGNSA. The length of the CDR3 is 13 residues. V shed 5 bases, J shed 4 bases, and the junction held 2 bases outside the gene matches. CDR3 protein: CASSGTAYNEQFF. In DNA, the CDR3 is TGTGCCAGCAGCGGGACAGCTTACAATGAGCAGTTCTTC.

The genes are TRBV15 and TRBJ2-2, with D possibly matching TRBD1 (5 bases). Trimming removed 0 bases at V and 5 bases at J, with 10 bases between. The CDR3 runs to 15 residues. From germline, CDR1 is LNHNV and CDR2 YYDKDF (reference sequence). The DNA of the CDR3 is TGTGCCACCAGCAGAGATACCGGACATACCGGGGAGCTGTTTTTT. This gives the protein CATSRDTGHTGELFF.

This chain uses TRBV18 with TRBJ2-5, with D unresolved. The V gene's germline CDR1 is KGHSH and CDR2 LQKENI. The CDR3 has 13 amino acids. Trimming left V 3 bases short and J 3 bases short, with 8 bases between. CDR3 nucleotide sequence: TGTGCCAGCTCACCCCCCCCGAAAGAGACCCAGTACTTC. As protein: CASSPPPKETQYF.

This chain links TRBV6-5 with TRBJ1-2; D ambiguous. Germline CDR1 is MNHEY and CDR2 is SVGAGI. CDR3 size: 12 residues. Trimming left V 7 bases short and J 3 bases short, with 9 bases between. This chain's CDR3 is CASTGVDYGYTF. As DNA, the CDR3 is TGTGCCAGCACTGGGGTGGACTATGGCTACACCTTC.

The V and J genes are TRBV19 and TRBJ1-1; 8 bases align to TRBD1. The CDR3 totals 14 residues. J was trimmed by 6 bases and V by 7 bases; bases with no gene match: 10. Germline CDR1 reads LNHDA; CDR2 reads SQIVND (reference sequence). CDR3 in amino acids: CASKADRATPEAFF. The CDR3, as DNA: TGTGCCAGTAAGGCGGACAGGGCGACCCCTGAAGCTTTCTTT. The full variable domain, rest sourced from reference TRBV19 and TRBJ1-1, is DGGITQSPKYLFRKEGQNVTLSCEQNLNHDAMYWYRQDPGQGLRLIYYSQIVNDFQKGDIAEGYSVSREKKESFPLTVTSAQKNPTAFYLCASKADRATPEAFFGQGTRLTVV.